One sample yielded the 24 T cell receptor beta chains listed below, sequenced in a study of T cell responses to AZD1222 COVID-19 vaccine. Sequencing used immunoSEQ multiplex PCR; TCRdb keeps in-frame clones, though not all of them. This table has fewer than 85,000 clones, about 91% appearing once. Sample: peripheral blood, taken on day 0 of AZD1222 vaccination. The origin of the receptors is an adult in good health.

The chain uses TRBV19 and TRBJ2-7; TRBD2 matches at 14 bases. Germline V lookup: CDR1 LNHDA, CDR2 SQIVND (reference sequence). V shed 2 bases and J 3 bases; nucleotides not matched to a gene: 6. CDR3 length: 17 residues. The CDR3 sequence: CASSIRTSGGNHYEQYF. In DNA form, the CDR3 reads TGTGCCAGTAGTATAAGGACTAGCGGGGGGAACCACTACGAGCAGTACTTC. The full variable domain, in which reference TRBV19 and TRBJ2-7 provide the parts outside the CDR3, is DGGITQSPKYLFRKEGQNVTLSCEQNLNHDAMYWYRQDPGQGLRLIYYSQIVNDFQKGDIAEGYSVSREKKESFPLTVTSAQKNPTAFYLCASSIRTSGGNHYEQYFGPGTRLTVT.

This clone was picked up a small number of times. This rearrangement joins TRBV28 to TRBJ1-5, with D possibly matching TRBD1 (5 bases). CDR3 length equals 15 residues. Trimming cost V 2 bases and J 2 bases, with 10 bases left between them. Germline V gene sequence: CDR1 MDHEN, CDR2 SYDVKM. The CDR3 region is CASSLRGLGNQPQHF. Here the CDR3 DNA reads TGTGCCAGCAGTTTAAGGGGCCTTGGCAATCAGCCCCAGCATTTT.

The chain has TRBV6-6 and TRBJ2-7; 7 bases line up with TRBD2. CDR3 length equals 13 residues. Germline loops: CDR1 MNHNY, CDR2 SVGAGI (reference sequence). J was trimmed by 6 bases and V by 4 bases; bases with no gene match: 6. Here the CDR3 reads CASSSGTIAEQYF. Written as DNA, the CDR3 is TGTGCCAGCAGTTCAGGGACTATAGCCGAGCAGTACTTC.

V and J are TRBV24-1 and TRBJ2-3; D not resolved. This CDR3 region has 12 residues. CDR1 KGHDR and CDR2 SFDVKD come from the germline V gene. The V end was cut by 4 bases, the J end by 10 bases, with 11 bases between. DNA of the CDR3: TGTGCCACCAGTGAAAGAACAAATGCGCAGTATTTT. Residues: CATSERTNAQYF.

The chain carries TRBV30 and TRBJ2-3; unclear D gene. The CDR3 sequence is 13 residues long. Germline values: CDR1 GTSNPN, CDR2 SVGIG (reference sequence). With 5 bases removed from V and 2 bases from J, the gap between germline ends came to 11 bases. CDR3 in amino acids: CAWFGGNTDTQYF. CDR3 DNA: TGTGCCTGGTTCGGTGGGAACACAGATACGCAGTATTTT.

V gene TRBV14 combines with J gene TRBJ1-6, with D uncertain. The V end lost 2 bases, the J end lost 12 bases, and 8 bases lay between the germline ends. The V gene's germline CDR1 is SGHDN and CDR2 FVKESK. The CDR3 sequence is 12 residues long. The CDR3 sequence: CASSQNSRPLHF. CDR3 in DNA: TGTGCCAGCAGCCAAAATTCTAGACCCCTCCACTTT.

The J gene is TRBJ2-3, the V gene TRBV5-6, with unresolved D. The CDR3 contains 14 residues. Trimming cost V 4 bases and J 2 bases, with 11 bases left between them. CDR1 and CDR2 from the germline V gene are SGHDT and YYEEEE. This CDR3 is CASSPGPYTDTQYF. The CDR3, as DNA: TGTGCCAGCAGCCCCGGTCCCTACACAGATACGCAGTATTTT.

The CDR3 DNA is TGTGCCAGCAGCTTTCAGGGAGATTCACCCCTCCACTTT. Protein product: CASSFQGDSPLHF. The chain joins TRBV7-2 to TRBJ1-6; D is perhaps TRBD1 (5 bases). The germline V gene encodes CDR1 SGHTA and CDR2 FQGNSA. This CDR3 has 13 amino acids. V gave up 3 bases and J gave up 8 bases, with 8 bases separating them.

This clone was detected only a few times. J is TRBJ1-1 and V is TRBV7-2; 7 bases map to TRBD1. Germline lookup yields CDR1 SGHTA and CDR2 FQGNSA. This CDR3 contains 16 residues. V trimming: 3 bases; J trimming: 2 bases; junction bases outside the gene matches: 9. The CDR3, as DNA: TGTGCCAGCAGCTTCGTAGGGGGCCGGGGAAACACTGAAGCTTTCTTT. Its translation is CASSFVGGRGNTEAFF.

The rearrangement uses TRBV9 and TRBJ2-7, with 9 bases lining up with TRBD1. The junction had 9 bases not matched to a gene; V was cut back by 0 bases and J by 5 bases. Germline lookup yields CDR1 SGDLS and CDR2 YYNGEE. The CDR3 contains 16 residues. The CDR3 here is CASSVGRGQGDHEQYF. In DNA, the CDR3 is TGTGCCAGCAGCGTAGGAAGGGGACAGGGAGACCACGAGCAGTACTTC. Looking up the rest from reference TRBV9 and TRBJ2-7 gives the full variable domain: DSGVTQTPKHLITATGQRVTLRCSPRSGDLSVYWYQQSLDQGLQFLIQYYNGEERAKGNILERFSAQQFPDLHSELNLSSLELGDSALYFCASSVGRGQGDHEQYFGPGTRLTVT.

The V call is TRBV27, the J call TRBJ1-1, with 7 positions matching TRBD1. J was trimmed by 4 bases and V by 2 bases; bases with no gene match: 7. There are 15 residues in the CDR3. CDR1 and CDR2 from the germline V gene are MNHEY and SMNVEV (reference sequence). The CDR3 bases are TGTGCCAGCAGTTTAGTAGGGGGCGGGGTCACTGAAGCTTTCTTT. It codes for CASSLVGGGVTEAFF.

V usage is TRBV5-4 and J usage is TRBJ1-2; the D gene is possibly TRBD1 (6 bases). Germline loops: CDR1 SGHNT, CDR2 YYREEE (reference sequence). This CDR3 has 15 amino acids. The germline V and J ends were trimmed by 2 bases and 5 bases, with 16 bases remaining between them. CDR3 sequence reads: CASSLAGVSGYGYTF. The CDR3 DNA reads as TGTGCCAGCAGCTTAGCAGGGGTATCGGGGTATGGCTACACCTTC.

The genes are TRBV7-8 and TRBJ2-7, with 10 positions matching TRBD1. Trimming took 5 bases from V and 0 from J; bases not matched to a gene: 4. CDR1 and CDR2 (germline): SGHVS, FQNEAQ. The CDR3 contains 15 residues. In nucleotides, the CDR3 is TGTGCCAGCAGCCCGGGACAGGGGCCCTCCTACGAGCAGTACTTC. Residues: CASSPGQGPSYEQYF.

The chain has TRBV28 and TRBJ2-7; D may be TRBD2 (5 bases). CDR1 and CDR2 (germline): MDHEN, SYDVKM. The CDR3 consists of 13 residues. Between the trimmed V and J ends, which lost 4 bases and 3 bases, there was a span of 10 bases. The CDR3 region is CASSYGKSYEQYF. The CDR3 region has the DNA TGTGCCAGCAGTTACGGGAAGAGCTACGAGCAGTACTTC.

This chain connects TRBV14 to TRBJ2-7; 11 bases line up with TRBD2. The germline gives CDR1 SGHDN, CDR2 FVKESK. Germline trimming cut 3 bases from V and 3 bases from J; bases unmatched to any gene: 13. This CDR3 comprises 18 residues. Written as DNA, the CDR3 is TGTGCCAGCAGCCAGGAGGGACAGCTACTAGCGGGAGTCTACGAGCAGTACTTC. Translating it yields CASSQEGQLLAGVYEQYF.

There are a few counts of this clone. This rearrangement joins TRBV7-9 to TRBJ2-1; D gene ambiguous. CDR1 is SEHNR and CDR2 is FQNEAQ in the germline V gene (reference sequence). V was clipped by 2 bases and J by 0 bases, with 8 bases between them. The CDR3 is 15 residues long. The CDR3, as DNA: TGTGCCAGCAGCTTAACCTGGAGCTCCTACAATGAGCAGTTCTTC. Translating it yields CASSLTWSSYNEQFF.

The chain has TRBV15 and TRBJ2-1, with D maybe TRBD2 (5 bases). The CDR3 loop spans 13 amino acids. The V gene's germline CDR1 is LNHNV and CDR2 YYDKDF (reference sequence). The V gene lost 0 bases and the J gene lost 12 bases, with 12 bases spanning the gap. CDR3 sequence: CATSRDLGNRQFF. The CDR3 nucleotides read TGTGCCACCAGCAGAGATCTCGGGAATAGGCAGTTCTTC.

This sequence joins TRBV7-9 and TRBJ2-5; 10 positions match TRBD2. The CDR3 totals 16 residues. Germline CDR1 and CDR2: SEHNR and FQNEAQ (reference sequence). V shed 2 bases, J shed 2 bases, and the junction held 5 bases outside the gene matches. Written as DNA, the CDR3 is TGTGCCAGCAGCTTATTAGCGGGAGGAGGGCAAGAGACCCAGTACTTC. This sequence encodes CASSLLAGGGQETQYF.

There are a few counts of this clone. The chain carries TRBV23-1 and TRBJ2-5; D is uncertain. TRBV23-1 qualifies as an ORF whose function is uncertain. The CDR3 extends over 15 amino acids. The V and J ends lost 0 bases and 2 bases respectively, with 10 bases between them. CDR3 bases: TGCGCCAGCAGTCAATCGTGGTGCCTTCAAGAGACCCAGTACTTC. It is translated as CASSQSWCLQETQYF.

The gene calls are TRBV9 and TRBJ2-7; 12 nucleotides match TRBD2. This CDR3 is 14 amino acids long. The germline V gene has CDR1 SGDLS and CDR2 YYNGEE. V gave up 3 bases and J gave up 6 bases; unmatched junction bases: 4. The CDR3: CASSGASGRAEQYF. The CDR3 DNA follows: TGTGCCAGCAGCGGCGCTAGCGGGAGGGCCGAGCAGTACTTC.

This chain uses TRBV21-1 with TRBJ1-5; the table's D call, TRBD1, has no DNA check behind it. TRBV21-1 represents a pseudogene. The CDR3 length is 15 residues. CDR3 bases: TGTGCCAGAGGCTTTGGCAGGAAAAGCAATCAGCCCCAGCATTTT. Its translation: CARGFGRKSNQPQHF.

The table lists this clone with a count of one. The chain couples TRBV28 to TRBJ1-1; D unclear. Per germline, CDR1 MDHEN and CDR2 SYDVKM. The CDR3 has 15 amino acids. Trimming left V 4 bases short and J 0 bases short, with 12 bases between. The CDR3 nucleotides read TGTGCCAGCAGTTCGGGAGGGCGGCTGAACACTGAAGCTTTCTTT. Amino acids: CASSSGGRLNTEAFF. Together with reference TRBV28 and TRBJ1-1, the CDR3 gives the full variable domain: DVKVTQSSRYLVKRTGEKVFLECVQDMDHENMFWYRQDPGLGLRLIYFSYDVKMKEKGDIPEGYSVSREKKERFSLILESASTNQTSMYLCASSSGGRLNTEAFFGQGTRLTVV.

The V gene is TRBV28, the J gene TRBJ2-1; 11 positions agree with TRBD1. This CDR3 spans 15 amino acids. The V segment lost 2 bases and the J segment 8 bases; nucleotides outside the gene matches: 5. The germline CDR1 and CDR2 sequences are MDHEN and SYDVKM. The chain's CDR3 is CASSLAGQGEDEQFF. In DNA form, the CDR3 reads TGTGCCAGCAGTTTAGCGGGACAGGGGGAAGATGAGCAGTTCTTC.

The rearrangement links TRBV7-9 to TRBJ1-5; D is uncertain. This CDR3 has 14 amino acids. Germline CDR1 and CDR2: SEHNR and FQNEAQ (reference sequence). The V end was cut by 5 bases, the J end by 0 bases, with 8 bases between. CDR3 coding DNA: TGTGCCAGCAGCCTTGCGAATAGCAATCAGCCCCAGCATTTT. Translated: CASSLANSNQPQHF.